The present T cell receptor beta chain was sequenced within a study of graft-versus-host responses after intestinal transplantation. At the level of the study: Every one of the recipients received anti-thymocyte globulin induction and afterwards took tacrolimus and steroids for 3 to 4 years.

The V end lost 5 bases, the J end lost 1 base, and 12 bases lay between the germline ends. The CDR3 covers 14 residues. Germline V gives CDR1 MNHNS, CDR2 SASEGT. Clones were sequenced by immunoSEQ multiplex PCR, and TCRdb holds only the in-frame ones, with some missing. The sample lists some 110,000 clones; 90% were seen once. Study-wide findings and caveats: Recipient marrow showed GvH clones, some seen first in ileum or blood. When patients had graft-donor T cell macrochimerism, their allografts held high graft-versus-host to host-versus-graft clonal ratios. The highest levels of circulating GvH clones went along with early declines in HvG clones after transplant.

About this clone: Its cognate antigen is unknown.

This rearrangement joins TRBV6-1 to TRBJ2-7, with D possibly matching TRBD1 (6 bases). The sequence came from a human donor who received an intestinal transplant. The source was unstimulated CD4+ T cells sorted from spleen or lymph node cells, collected before intestinal transplant. The CDR3 is CASSTGSWSYEQYF. The CDR3 bases are TGTGCCAGCAGTACAGGGAGTTGGTCCTACGAGCAGTACTTC.